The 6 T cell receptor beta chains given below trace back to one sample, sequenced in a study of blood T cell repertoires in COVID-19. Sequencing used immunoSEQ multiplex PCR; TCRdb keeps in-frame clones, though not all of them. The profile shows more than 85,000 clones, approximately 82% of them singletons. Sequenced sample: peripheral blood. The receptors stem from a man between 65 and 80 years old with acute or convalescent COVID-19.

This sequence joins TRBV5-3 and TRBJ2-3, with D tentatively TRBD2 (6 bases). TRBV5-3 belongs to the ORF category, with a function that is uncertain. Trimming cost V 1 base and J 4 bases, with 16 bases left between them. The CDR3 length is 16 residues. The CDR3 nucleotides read TGTGCCAGAAGCTTGCGGGCTTGCGGGGAGGCAGATACGCAGTATTTT. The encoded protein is CARSLRACGEADTQYF.

CDR3 DNA: TGCGCCAGCAGTCCTCTAGCGGGGGTATTAGATACGCAGTATTTT. This translates into CASSPLAGVLDTQYF. This chain joins TRBV4-1 and TRBJ2-3; 10 nucleotides align to TRBD2. Germline V lookup: CDR1 MGHRA, CDR2 YSYEKL. The J segment lost 5 bases and the V segment lost 6 bases, leaving 8 bases of the junction unmatched. The CDR3 is made up of 15 amino acids.

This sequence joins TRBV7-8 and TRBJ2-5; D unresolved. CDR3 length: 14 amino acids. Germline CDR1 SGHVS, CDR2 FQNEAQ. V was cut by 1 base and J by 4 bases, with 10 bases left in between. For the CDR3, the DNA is TGTGCCAGCAGCTTAGTGGTCACGGGAGAGACCCAGTACTTC. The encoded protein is CASSLVVTGETQYF. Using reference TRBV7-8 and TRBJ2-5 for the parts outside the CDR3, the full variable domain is GAGVSQSPRYKVAKRGQDVALRCDPISGHVSLFWYQQALGQGPEFLTYFQNEAQLDKSGLPSDRFFAERPEGSVSTLKIQRTQQEDSAVYLCASSLVVTGETQYFGPGTRLLVL.

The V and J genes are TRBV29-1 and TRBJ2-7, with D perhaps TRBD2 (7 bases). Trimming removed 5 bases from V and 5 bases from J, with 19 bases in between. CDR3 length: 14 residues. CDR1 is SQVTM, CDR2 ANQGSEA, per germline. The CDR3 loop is CSVSVHREGNEQYF. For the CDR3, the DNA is TGCAGCGTTTCGGTACACAGGGAGGGGAACGAGCAGTACTTC.

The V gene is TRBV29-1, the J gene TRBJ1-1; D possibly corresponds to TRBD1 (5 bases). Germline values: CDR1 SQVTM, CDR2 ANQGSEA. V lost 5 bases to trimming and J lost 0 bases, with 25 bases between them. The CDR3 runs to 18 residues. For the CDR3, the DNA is TGCAGCGTTATAGGGCAGGTGGGGCCCCACTTATTGAACACTGAAGCTTTCTTT. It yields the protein CSVIGQVGPHLLNTEAFF.

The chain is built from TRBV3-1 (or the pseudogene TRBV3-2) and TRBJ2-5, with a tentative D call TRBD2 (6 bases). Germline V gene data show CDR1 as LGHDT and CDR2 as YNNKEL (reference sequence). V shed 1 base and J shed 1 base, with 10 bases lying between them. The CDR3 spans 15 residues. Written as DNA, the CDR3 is TGTGCCAGCAGCCAAGTGCTGGGGGGCCAAGAGACCCAGTACTTC. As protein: CASSQVLGGQETQYF.